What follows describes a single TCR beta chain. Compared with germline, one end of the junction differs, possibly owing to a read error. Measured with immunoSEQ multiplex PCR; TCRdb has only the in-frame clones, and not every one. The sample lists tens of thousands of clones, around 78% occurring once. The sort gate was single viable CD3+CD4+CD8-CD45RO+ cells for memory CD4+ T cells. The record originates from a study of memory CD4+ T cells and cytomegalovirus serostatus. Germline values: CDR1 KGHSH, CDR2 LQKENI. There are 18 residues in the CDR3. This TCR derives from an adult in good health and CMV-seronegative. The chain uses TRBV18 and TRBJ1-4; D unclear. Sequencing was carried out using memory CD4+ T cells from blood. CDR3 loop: CASSPLGLSATKREKLFF. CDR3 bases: TGTGCCAGCTCGCCACTTGGGCTTTCGGCAACGAAAAGGGAAAAACTGTTTTTT.